A selection of T cell receptor beta chains follows, all from one sample in a study of cytomegalovirus exposure and HLA in healthy donors. Profiling relied on immunoSEQ multiplex PCR, and the TCRdb table lists in-frame clones only, not all of them. This table has 90,000 to 120,000 clones, around three quarters appearing once. Material: PBMCs. These receptors all come from a male donor in good health and CMV-seronegative. CDR3s include the opening cysteine and the closing phenylalanine or tryptophan. Fields, in order: V gene, J gene, D gene, clone size, CDR3 protein, CDR3 DNA. D genes are given only for firm matches. Size is omitted from some rows. Given values are once, few, many or a class for expanded clones.

v_call: TRBV6-5
j_call: TRBJ1-5
d_call: NA
clone_size: NA
cdr3_aa: CASSLNSNQPQHF
cdr3_nt: TGTGCCAGCAGTCTTAATAGCAATCAGCCCCAGCATTTT

v_call: TRBV4-1
j_call: TRBJ2-7
d_call: TRBD1
clone_size: NA
cdr3_aa: CASSQGRYTGQGTYEQYF
cdr3_nt: TGCGCCAGCAGCCAAGGGCGGTACACGGGACAGGGTACCTACGAGCAGTACTTC

v_call: TRBV14
j_call: TRBJ2-6
d_call: TRBD1
clone_size: NA
cdr3_aa: CASSPQLGQDTPGANVLTF
cdr3_nt: TGTGCCAGCAGCCCCCAATTGGGACAGGACACCCCTGGGGCCAACGTCCTGACTTTC

v_call: TRBV10-3
j_call: TRBJ1-2
d_call: NA
clone_size: NA
cdr3_aa: CAIRLDTNYGYTF
cdr3_nt: TGTGCCATCAGATTGGACACGAACTATGGCTACACCTTC

v_call: TRBV7-7
j_call: TRBJ2-6
d_call: NA
clone_size: NA
cdr3_aa: CASSSRGLGDSGANVLTF
cdr3_nt: TGTGCCAGCAGTTCCCGAGGACTGGGAGACTCTGGGGCCAACGTCCTGACTTTC

v_call: TRBV19
j_call: TRBJ2-1
d_call: TRBD2
clone_size: NA
cdr3_aa: CASSVGLAGGPYNEQFF
cdr3_nt: TGTGCCAGTAGTGTCGGACTAGCGGGAGGGCCCTATAATGAGCAGTTCTTC

v_call: TRBV5-1
j_call: TRBJ1-4
d_call: TRBD1
clone_size: few
cdr3_aa: CASSLDRGHEKLFF
cdr3_nt: TGCGCCAGCAGCTTAGACAGGGGGCATGAAAAACTGTTTTTT

v_call: TRBV4-2
j_call: TRBJ1-5
d_call: NA
clone_size: few
cdr3_aa: CASSQQKHQPQHF
cdr3_nt: TGTGCCAGCAGCCAACAAAAGCACCAGCCCCAGCATTTT

v_call: TRBV19
j_call: TRBJ2-3
d_call: NA
clone_size: once
cdr3_aa: CASSMGLGAGKTQYF
cdr3_nt: TGTGCCAGTAGTATGGGACTGGGCGCCGGGAAGACGCAGTATTTT

v_call: TRBV11-2
j_call: TRBJ1-4
d_call: NA
clone_size: once
cdr3_aa: CASSSIPDKGPRELFF
cdr3_nt: TGTGCCAGCAGCTCAATCCCGGACAAGGGGCCTCGAGAACTGTTTTTT

v_call: TRBV5-1
j_call: TRBJ2-7
d_call: TRBD2
clone_size: NA
cdr3_aa: CASSLTSGRPSF
cdr3_nt: TGCGCCAGCAGCCTGACTAGCGGGAGACCTTCTTTC

v_call: TRBV7-9
j_call: TRBJ2-7
d_call: NA
clone_size: NA
cdr3_aa: CASSPRRREEQYF
cdr3_nt: TGTGCCAGCAGCCCTCGGAGGAGAGAGGAGCAGTACTTC

v_call: TRBV5-1
j_call: TRBJ2-4
d_call: NA
clone_size: NA
cdr3_aa: CASSSLQGAKNIQYF
cdr3_nt: TGCGCCAGCAGCTCCCTACAGGGTGCCAAAAACATTCAGTACTTC

v_call: TRBV6-5
j_call: TRBJ2-7
d_call: TRBD1
clone_size: NA
cdr3_aa: CASSYFRDSEQYF
cdr3_nt: TGTGCCAGCAGTTACTTCAGGGACAGCGAGCAGTACTTC

v_call: TRBV28
j_call: TRBJ2-1
d_call: NA
clone_size: NA
cdr3_aa: CASSLFQRVYNEQFF
cdr3_nt: TGTGCCAGCAGTTTATTTCAGCGGGTCTACAATGAGCAGTTCTTC

v_call: TRBV28
j_call: TRBJ2-7
d_call: NA
clone_size: NA
cdr3_aa: CASSPGLGETDEQYF
cdr3_nt: TGTGCCAGCAGTCCCGGGTTAGGTGAGACCGACGAGCAGTACTTC

v_call: TRBV9
j_call: TRBJ2-2
d_call: TRBD1
clone_size: NA
cdr3_aa: CASSPQGATGELFF
cdr3_nt: TGTGCCAGCAGCCCACAGGGGGCGACCGGGGAGCTGTTTTTT

v_call: TRBV30
j_call: TRBJ2-7
d_call: TRBD2
clone_size: once
cdr3_aa: CAWSVKGGGGTYEQYF
cdr3_nt: TGTGCCTGGAGTGTAAAGGGCGGGGGTGGTACCTACGAGCAGTACTTC

v_call: TRBV6-5
j_call: TRBJ2-5
d_call: NA
clone_size: NA
cdr3_aa: CASSTPGLLGTQYF
cdr3_nt: TGTGCCAGCAGTACCCCGGGACTGTTAGGGACCCAGTACTTC

v_call: TRBV19
j_call: TRBJ1-1
d_call: NA
clone_size: once
cdr3_aa: CASSMGGSMNTEAFF
cdr3_nt: TGTGCCAGTAGTATGGGGGGGAGCATGAACACTGAAGCTTTCTTT

v_call: TRBV5-6
j_call: TRBJ2-7
d_call: TRBD2
clone_size: NA
cdr3_aa: CASSLEGLAGVYEQYF
cdr3_nt: TGTGCCAGCAGCTTGGAAGGGCTAGCGGGAGTCTACGAGCAGTACTTC

v_call: TRBV27
j_call: TRBJ2-1
d_call: NA
clone_size: NA
cdr3_aa: CASSLSGGGGEQFF
cdr3_nt: TGTGCCAGCAGTTTATCCGGCGGGGGCGGCGAGCAGTTCTTC

v_call: TRBV7-9
j_call: TRBJ2-5
d_call: NA
clone_size: NA
cdr3_aa: CASSLLDPKETQYF
cdr3_nt: TGTGCCAGCAGCTTATTAGATCCTAAAGAGACCCAGTACTTC

v_call: TRBV6-5
j_call: TRBJ2-4
d_call: NA
clone_size: few
cdr3_aa: CASSYSSVAKNIQYF
cdr3_nt: TGTGCCAGCAGTTACTCGTCAGTGGCCAAAAACATTCAGTACTTC

v_call: TRBV19
j_call: TRBJ2-7
d_call: TRBD1
clone_size: few
cdr3_aa: CASSIRTGVIREQYF
cdr3_nt: TGTGCCAGTAGTATAAGGACAGGGGTAATAAGGGAGCAGTACTTC

v_call: TRBV27
j_call: TRBJ1-5
d_call: NA
clone_size: NA
cdr3_aa: CASSFEFLQPQHF
cdr3_nt: TGTGCCAGCAGTTTCGAGTTCTTGCAGCCCCAGCATTTT

v_call: TRBV15
j_call: TRBJ2-7
d_call: TRBD1
clone_size: NA
cdr3_aa: CATSRGTGYEQYF
cdr3_nt: TGTGCCACCAGCAGAGGGACAGGCTACGAGCAGTACTTC

v_call: TRBV10-1
j_call: TRBJ2-7
d_call: NA
clone_size: NA
cdr3_aa: CASSVAAGREQYF
cdr3_nt: TGCGCCAGCAGTGTTGCGGCGGGAAGGGAGCAGTACTTC

v_call: TRBV5-1
j_call: TRBJ2-3
d_call: TRBD2
clone_size: NA
cdr3_aa: CASERGLARVGTDTQYF
cdr3_nt: TGCGCCAGCGAGCGGGGACTAGCCCGAGTGGGCACAGATACGCAGTATTTT

v_call: TRBV6-1
j_call: TRBJ2-7
d_call: TRBD2
clone_size: NA
cdr3_aa: CASSDLRGLTTAYEQYF
cdr3_nt: TGTGCCAGCAGTGACCTGAGGGGACTAACGACCGCCTACGAGCAGTACTTC

v_call: TRBV15
j_call: TRBJ2-3
d_call: NA
clone_size: NA
cdr3_aa: CATSKADRERFYTQYF
cdr3_nt: TGTGCCACCAGCAAAGCCGACAGAGAACGATTTTATACGCAGTATTTT

v_call: TRBV6-1
j_call: TRBJ1-1
d_call: NA
clone_size: NA
cdr3_aa: CASRVGWGTNTEAFF
cdr3_nt: TGTGCCAGCAGAGTAGGTTGGGGCACGAACACTGAAGCTTTCTTT

v_call: TRBV7-3
j_call: TRBJ2-1
d_call: NA
clone_size: once
cdr3_aa: CASSRNQGRDEQFF
cdr3_nt: TGTGCCAGCAGCCGCAATCAGGGAAGGGATGAGCAGTTCTTC

v_call: TRBV11-3
j_call: TRBJ2-3
d_call: NA
clone_size: NA
cdr3_aa: CASSPEGVGTDTQYF
cdr3_nt: TGTGCCAGCAGCCCCGAGGGGGTTGGCACAGATACGCAGTATTTT

v_call: TRBV7-9
j_call: TRBJ2-3
d_call: NA
clone_size: NA
cdr3_aa: CASSFGREKADTQYF
cdr3_nt: TGTGCCAGCAGCTTCGGACGGGAGAAAGCAGATACGCAGTATTTT

v_call: TRBV15
j_call: TRBJ2-1
d_call: TRBD1
clone_size: NA
cdr3_aa: CATSHSTGNYNEQFF
cdr3_nt: TGTGCCACCAGCCACTCGACAGGGAACTACAATGAGCAGTTCTTC

v_call: TRBV27
j_call: TRBJ2-1
d_call: TRBD2
clone_size: NA
cdr3_aa: CASSSLGAGTSFEQFF
cdr3_nt: TGTGCCAGCAGTTCCCTGGGGGCCGGGACTAGCTTTGAGCAGTTCTTC

v_call: TRBV7-9
j_call: TRBJ2-7
d_call: TRBD2
clone_size: NA
cdr3_aa: CASTKRGGPSYEQYF
cdr3_nt: TGTGCCAGCACCAAACGGGGGGGACCCTCCTACGAGCAGTACTTC

v_call: TRBV5-1
j_call: TRBJ1-6
d_call: TRBD1
clone_size: NA
cdr3_aa: CASSSGRDSYNSPLHF
cdr3_nt: TGCGCCAGCAGCTCGGGCCGGGACAGTTATAATTCACCCCTCCACTTT

v_call: TRBV9
j_call: TRBJ2-3
d_call: TRBD2
clone_size: NA
cdr3_aa: CASSVGASGSTRDTQYF
cdr3_nt: TGTGCCAGCAGCGTAGGAGCTAGCGGGAGTACCCGGGATACGCAGTATTTT

v_call: TRBV7-9
j_call: TRBJ2-1
d_call: NA
clone_size: NA
cdr3_aa: CAGVRGWQSEQFF
cdr3_nt: TGTGCCGGGGTGCGGGGATGGCAATCGGAGCAGTTCTTC

v_call: TRBV7-9
j_call: TRBJ1-5
d_call: TRBD1
clone_size: few
cdr3_aa: CASSFGQGGNQPQHF
cdr3_nt: TGTGCCAGCAGCTTTGGACAGGGAGGCAATCAGCCCCAGCATTTT

v_call: TRBV11-2
j_call: TRBJ2-5
d_call: TRBD2
clone_size: NA
cdr3_aa: CASSNSGLAGRETQYF
cdr3_nt: TGTGCCAGCAGCAATAGCGGGCTAGCGGGAAGAGAGACCCAGTACTTC

v_call: TRBV5-4
j_call: TRBJ1-2
d_call: NA
clone_size: NA
cdr3_aa: CASSPLTANYGYTF
cdr3_nt: TGTGCCAGCAGCCCCCTCACAGCTAACTATGGCTACACCTTC

v_call: TRBV18
j_call: TRBJ2-7
d_call: TRBD1
clone_size: NA
cdr3_aa: CASSTGQLYEQYF
cdr3_nt: TGTGCCAGCTCCACGGGACAGCTATACGAGCAGTACTTC

v_call: TRBV28
j_call: TRBJ2-2
d_call: NA
clone_size: few
cdr3_aa: CASRLNGIPTGELFF
cdr3_nt: TGTGCCAGCAGACTAAACGGGATACCTACCGGGGAGCTGTTTTTT

v_call: TRBV5-1
j_call: TRBJ2-2
d_call: TRBD1
clone_size: NA
cdr3_aa: CASSLGQGAGELFF
cdr3_nt: TGCGCCAGCAGCTTGGGACAGGGTGCCGGGGAGCTGTTTTTT

v_call: TRBV5-4
j_call: TRBJ2-7
d_call: NA
clone_size: NA
cdr3_aa: CASSLAPALAGLYEQYF
cdr3_nt: TGTGCCAGCAGCTTGGCCCCGGCCCTTGCAGGACTCTACGAGCAGTACTTC

v_call: TRBV5-1
j_call: TRBJ2-7
d_call: NA
clone_size: NA
cdr3_aa: CASSLAQGPSYEQYF
cdr3_nt: TGCGCCAGCAGCTTGGCCCAGGGCCCCTCCTACGAGCAGTACTTC

v_call: TRBV5-1
j_call: TRBJ2-3
d_call: TRBD1
clone_size: few
cdr3_aa: CASSEGARVTDTQYF
cdr3_nt: TGCGCCAGCAGCGAGGGGGCGCGGGTCACAGATACGCAGTATTTT

v_call: TRBV25-1
j_call: TRBJ2-6
d_call: TRBD1
clone_size: NA
cdr3_aa: CASSERQGAMSGANVLTF
cdr3_nt: TGTGCCAGCAGTGAGAGACAGGGGGCTATGTCTGGGGCCAACGTCCTGACTTTC

v_call: TRBV6-5
j_call: TRBJ2-1
d_call: NA
clone_size: NA
cdr3_aa: CASRGGGEKFF
cdr3_nt: TGTGCCAGCAGAGGGGGCGGGGAGAAGTTCTTC